The 10 T cell receptor beta chains in this list originate from one sample, sequenced in a study of T-cell reconstitution after alpha-beta-depleted transplantation in children (dated by TCRdb to the mid-2010s). Per the publication, the time point label means: day 60 (about 2 months) after transplantation. Sample treatment or condition, as interpreted from the label and publication: allogeneic hematopoietic cell transplantation with graft depleted of TCRalphabeta T cells and CD19 B cells. The method behind the library was PCR. The sequencing machine was an Illumina HiSeq 2500. Molecular barcoding was employed in the preparation of TCR libraries, with unique molecular identifiers being used to normalize TCRbeta repertoire quantification. The public sequencing data were trimmed at Q25 with fastp and processed into clonotypes with MiXCR by TCRdb, which kept only in-frame beta chains. Duplicate CDR3 protein sequences are folded into a single record with the most common DNA and genes. The sample yields 28,000 or so distinct CDR3 sequences; over 15% were counted once. Less than 45% of the sample belongs to the ten largest clones.

Sequencing used PBMCs, mostly from graft donor cells, obtained 60 days after TCRalphabeta/CD19-depleted stem cell transplant. The receptors were sampled from a male patient between 2 and 15 years old who had a stem cell transplant for acute lymphoblastic leukemia, so the T cells may come from the graft donor.

This clonotype occurred many times. The chain has TRBV11-2 and TRBJ2-1; the match to TRBD2 covers 14 bases. The J segment lost 8 bases and the V segment lost 4 bases, leaving 4 bases of the junction unmatched. Germline assignment: CDR1 SGHAT and CDR2 FQNNGV. The CDR3 runs to 15 residues. The CDR3 here is CASSSGLAGVHEQFF. The CDR3 DNA reads as TGTGCCAGCAGCTCGGGACTAGCGGGAGTCCATGAGCAGTTCTTC.

In its sample, this clonotype is large. The chain links TRBV6-5 to TRBJ2-3; possibly TRBD1 or TRBD2 for D (5 bases each). Trimming stripped 2 bases from V and 5 bases from J, with 11 bases between. The germline V gene encodes CDR1 MNHEY and CDR2 SVGAGI. The CDR3 is 14 amino acids. CDR3 DNA: TGTGCCAGCAGTTACGGGACCCCGCGAGATACGCAGTATTTT. Its translation is CASSYGTPRDTQYF.

This clonotype was seen repeatedly, ten times or more. The chain uses TRBV12-3 or TRBV12-4 and TRBJ1-5; D not resolved. The V end was cut by 6 bases, the J end by 4 bases, with 10 bases between. The CDR3 runs to 13 residues. The CDR3 here is CASSTDQNQPQHF. CDR3 nucleotide sequence: TGTGCCAGCAGCACAGACCAGAATCAGCCCCAGCATTTT.

In its sample, this clonotype was seen a few times. One end of the junction varies from germline; a read error may be responsible. The J gene is TRBJ2-7, the V gene TRBV3-1; 10 bases align to TRBD2. Looked up from germline, CDR1 is LGHDT and CDR2 is YNNKEL (reference sequence). The CDR3 runs 16 residues. The CDR3 spells CASSGGSGGASSEQYF. CDR3 DNA sequence: TGTGCCAGCAGCGGGGGGAGCGGGGGGGCCTCCTCCGAGCAGTACTTC.

This clonotype was seen repeatedly, ten times or more. The V call is TRBV6-2 or TRBV6-3, the J call TRBJ2-5; 11 positions match TRBD2. With V trimmed by 8 bases and J by 5 bases, 13 bases remained unmatched. The CDR3 has 16 residues. Germline lookup yields CDR1 MNHEY and CDR2 SVGEGT. In DNA, the CDR3 is TGTGCCAGCTGTAAGGCCTTTAGCGGGAGGGTCGAGACCCAGTACTTC. Translating gives CASCKAFSGRVETQYF.

This clonotype has only a few counts. J is TRBJ1-1 and V is TRBV20-1; D is perhaps TRBD1 (6 bases). This CDR3 has 13 amino acids. Germline CDR1 is DFQATT and CDR2 is SNEGSKA (reference sequence). The V end lost 6 bases, the J end lost 0 bases, and 11 bases lay between the germline ends. CDR3 in amino acids: CSANREMNTEAFF. CDR3 DNA: TGCAGTGCAAACAGGGAGATGAACACTGAAGCTTTCTTT.

The CDR3 DNA reads TGTGCCAGCAGCGCCGGACTAGGTACTAGCACAGATACGCAGTATTTT. As protein: CASSAGLGTSTDTQYF. The chain employs TRBV11-2 and TRBJ2-3; 7 bases line up with TRBD2. V trimming: 5 bases; J trimming: 0 bases; junction bases outside the gene matches: 8. Per germline, CDR1 SGHAT and CDR2 FQNNGV. This CDR3 is 16 amino acids long.

The sample holds many counts of this clonotype. This rearrangement joins TRBV7-6 to TRBJ2-7; 7 bases match TRBD2. Germline V gene lookup returns CDR1 SGHVS and CDR2 FNYEAQ. The CDR3 length is 12 residues. With 2 bases clipped from V and 6 bases from J, the junction kept 1 base outside the gene matches. The CDR3 sequence is CASSLTGGEQYF. CDR3 DNA sequence: TGTGCCAGCAGCTTAACGGGAGGCGAGCAGTACTTC.

The chain recombines TRBV6-5 with TRBJ2-2, with TRBD2 as a possible D gene (5 bases). Germline values: CDR1 MNHEY, CDR2 SVGAGI. This CDR3 is 11 amino acids long. V lost 6 bases and J 7 bases, leaving 6 bases between the germline ends. The CDR3 DNA follows: TGTGCCAGCAGAACTAGCGGGGAGCTGTTTTTT. Protein sequence: CASRTSGELFF.

This chain joins TRBV28 and TRBJ2-3; 10 bases fit TRBD2. With V trimmed by 5 bases and J by 8 bases, 7 bases remained unmatched. The CDR3 runs to 14 residues. The germline CDR1 and CDR2 sequences are MDHEN and SYDVKM. In nucleotides, the CDR3 is TGTGCCAGCAGTCAAGCGGGAGGGTCGGGTACGCAGTATTTT. Translated: CASSQAGGSGTQYF.